Listed here are 29 T cell receptor beta chains from one sample, sequenced in a study of memory CD4+ T cells and cytomegalovirus serostatus. Only in-frame clones appear in the TCRdb table, and some are missing; sequencing was by immunoSEQ multiplex PCR. The data show about 61,000 clones, around 86% seen once. Single viable CD3+CD4+CD8-CD45RO+ cells were sorted as the memory CD4+ T cells. The sequencing sample was made of memory CD4+ T cells from blood. The receptors shown here come from an adult in good health and CMV-seronegative.

The genes are TRBV7-7 and TRBJ2-7; D is ambiguous. Trimming left V 5 bases short and J 6 bases short, with 14 bases between. The CDR3 runs to 13 residues. CDR1 and CDR2 from the germline V gene are SSHAT and FNYEAQ (reference sequence). The chain's CDR3 is CASSQTELGEQYF. CDR3 in DNA: TGTGCCAGCAGCCAAACTGAGCTGGGCGAGCAGTACTTC. The full variable domain, its missing parts supplied by reference TRBV7-7 and TRBJ2-7, is GAGVSQSPRYKVTKRGQDVTLRCDPISSHATLYWYQQALGQGPEFLTYFNYEAQPDKSGLPSDRFSAERPEGSISTLTIQRTEQRDSAMYRCASSQTELGEQYFGPGTRLTVT.

This clone is a singleton in its sample. Different DNA sequences within this sample yield the same CDR3. The chain carries TRBV6-1 and TRBJ1-1; 7 bases are a match to TRBD1. J gave up 4 bases and V 4 bases, and 6 bases lay outside the gene matches. In germline, CDR1 is MNHNS, CDR2 SASEGT. The CDR3 sequence is 14 residues long. CDR3 nucleotide sequence: TGTGCCAGCAGTGGTCAGGGGGTGGGCACTGAAGCTTTCTTT. Translating it yields CASSGQGVGTEAFF.

The chain recombines TRBV5-1 with TRBJ2-5; 11 bases agree with TRBD2. Germline CDR1 and CDR2: SGHRS and YFSETQ. J gave up 5 bases and V 4 bases, and 7 bases lay outside the gene matches. This CDR3 has 15 amino acids. CDR3 DNA: TGCGCCAGCAGCCCCGTAGCGGGGGGGGTGGAGACCCAGTACTTC. Amino acid sequence: CASSPVAGGVETQYF.

This chain uses TRBV30 with TRBJ1-6, with D perhaps TRBD1 (6 bases). Germline-derived CDR1 and CDR2 are GTSNPN and SVGIG (reference sequence). V lost 0 bases and J 12 bases, leaving 12 bases between the germline ends. CDR3 length equals 13 residues. This CDR3 is CAWSVRGAQPLHF. As DNA, the CDR3 is TGTGCCTGGAGTGTACGGGGGGCGCAACCCCTCCACTTT.

The chain carries TRBV2 and TRBJ2-5, with D possibly being TRBD1 (6 bases). This CDR3 spans 13 amino acids. The germline gives CDR1 SNHLY, CDR2 FYNNEI. V was cut by 4 bases and J by 9 bases, with 15 bases left in between. CDR3 in amino acids: CASSVQGQGAQYF. Written as DNA, the CDR3 is TGTGCCAGCAGTGTTCAGGGGCAAGGGGCCCAGTACTTC.

The chain carries TRBV4-1 and TRBJ2-7; 11 bases are shared with TRBD2. Unmatched junction bases numbered 7, after V lost 1 base and J lost 2 bases. Germline lookup yields CDR1 MGHRA and CDR2 YSYEKL. The CDR3 length is 17 residues. This CDR3 is CASSQVWGTSGTYEQYF. CDR3 nucleotides: TGCGCCAGCAGCCAAGTGTGGGGGACTAGCGGTACCTACGAGCAGTACTTC.

On this clone itself: This same CDR3 is encoded by further DNA sequences in the sample. V gene TRBV2 combines with J gene TRBJ2-7; TRBD1 aligns across 7 bases. Germline CDR1 reads SNHLY; CDR2 reads FYNNEI. V trimming: 3 bases; J trimming: 4 bases; junction bases outside the gene matches: 6. CDR3 length equals 14 residues. CDR3 nucleotide sequence: TGTGCCAGCAGTGAGCAGGGGGAAGGTTACGAGCAGTACTTC. This gives the protein CASSEQGEGYEQYF.

This clone appeared a single time. The rearrangement joins TRBV18 to TRBJ2-7; unclear D gene. Germline V lookup: CDR1 KGHSH, CDR2 LQKENI. The ends were cut back, 5 bases at V and 9 bases at J, with 14 bases in the middle. The CDR3 totals 12 residues. CDR3 coding DNA: TGTGCCAGCTCATCGCCCGAGCCGACGCAGTACTTC. It encodes CASSSPEPTQYF.

This clone has more than one count but fewer than ten. The chain combines TRBV7-9 with TRBJ2-7; TRBD2 matches 7 bases. CDR3 size: 13 residues. Trimming at V came to 3 bases and at J to 4 bases, leaving 3 bases not matched to a gene. Germline CDR1 SEHNR, CDR2 FQNEAQ (reference sequence). The CDR3 protein is CASSLGGGYEQYF. The CDR3 DNA reads TGTGCCAGCAGCTTGGGCGGGGGATACGAGCAGTACTTC. The full variable domain, in which reference TRBV7-9 and TRBJ2-7 provide the parts outside the CDR3, is DTGVSQNPRHKITKRGQNVTFRCDPISEHNRLYWYRQTLGQGPEFLTYFQNEAQLEKSRLLSDRFSAERPKGSFSTLEIQRTEQGDSAMYLCASSLGGGYEQYFGPGTRLTVT.

This clone was recorded once. In nucleotides, the CDR3 is TGCGCCAGCAGCCATACAGTAAATGAGCAGTTCTTC. Its protein is CASSHTVNEQFF. This sequence joins TRBV5-1 and TRBJ2-1; no clear D gene. V dropped 4 bases and J dropped 7 bases, with 9 bases sitting between them. CDR3 length: 12 amino acids. Germline V CDR1 and CDR2: SGHRS, YFSETQ.

This chain connects TRBV19 to TRBJ1-5; the D gene is possibly TRBD1 (5 bases). The CDR3 totals 16 residues. Trimming shortened V by 5 bases and J by 1 base, and 15 bases separated the two germline ends. Germline assignment: CDR1 LNHDA and CDR2 SQIVND (reference sequence). CDR3 residues: CASSPPGGWSNQPQHF. The CDR3 nucleotides are TGTGCCAGTAGTCCACCTGGGGGGTGGAGCAATCAGCCCCAGCATTTT.

This chain links TRBV2 with TRBJ1-6; 7 bases map to TRBD1. Looked up from germline, CDR1 is SNHLY and CDR2 is FYNNEI. This CDR3 spans 13 amino acids. J lost 14 bases, V lost 4 bases, and 8 bases had no gene match. CDR3 loop: CASSVRRGETLHF. DNA for the CDR3: TGTGCCAGCAGTGTTCGCAGGGGGGAGACCCTCCACTTT.

The chain uses TRBV7-9 and TRBJ1-2; a weak D match, TRBD1 (6 bases). The CDR3 loop spans 14 amino acids. Trimming cost V 3 bases and J 2 bases, with 10 bases left between them. CDR1 and CDR2 from the germline V gene are SEHNR and FQNEAQ (reference sequence). The CDR3 loop reads CASSFGTGNYGYTF. DNA for the CDR3: TGTGCCAGCAGCTTCGGAACAGGGAACTATGGCTACACCTTC.

The chain has TRBV29-1 and TRBJ2-3; TRBD2 might be the D (6 bases). The CDR3 covers 13 residues. V was pared by 6 bases and J by 4 bases, with 14 bases between. In germline, CDR1 is SQVTM, CDR2 ANQGSEA. The CDR3 nucleotides are TGCAGCGTCCAGCGGGTCCCCCCAGATACGCAGTATTTT. Amino acid sequence: CSVQRVPPDTQYF.

This chain's CDR3 is CASSQPGGDRGEKLFF. The CDR3 DNA reads as TGCGCCAGCAGCCAACCCGGGGGGGATCGGGGTGAAAAACTGTTTTTT. The rearrangement uses TRBV4-1 and TRBJ1-4, with TRBD1 as a possible D gene (5 bases). CDR3 length: 16 residues. CDR1 and CDR2 from the germline V gene are MGHRA and YSYEKL. V lost 2 bases and J lost 7, with 17 bases in between.

The V and J genes are TRBV5-4 and TRBJ2-2, with TRBD2 identical over 14 bases. Germline CDR1 is SGHNT and CDR2 is YYREEE (reference sequence). V lost 4 bases, J lost 5 bases, and 13 bases stayed unmatched. CDR3 size: 19 residues. The CDR3 is CASSGAGTSGRRWTGELFF. The CDR3 DNA is TGTGCCAGCAGCGGCGCCGGGACTAGCGGGAGAAGATGGACCGGGGAGCTGTTTTTT.

The chain combines TRBV4-1 with TRBJ2-1; D might be TRBD1 (5 bases). V was trimmed by 5 bases and J by 6 bases, leaving 17 bases between them. The germline V gene has CDR1 MGHRA and CDR2 YSYEKL. The CDR3 runs 15 residues. CDR3: CASSSDNNLRNEQFF. The DNA of the CDR3 is TGCGCCAGCAGCTCGGACAATAACCTCCGCAATGAGCAGTTCTTC.

The chain employs TRBV5-1 and TRBJ2-7, with a tentative D call TRBD1 (7 bases). This CDR3 has 16 amino acids. V lost 0 bases and J lost 0, with 13 bases in between. Germline values: CDR1 SGHRS, CDR2 YFSETQ. The CDR3 here is CASSLGARGDSYEQYF. As DNA, the CDR3 is TGCGCCAGCAGCTTGGGGGCCAGGGGGGACTCCTACGAGCAGTACTTC. Filled out from reference TRBV5-1 and TRBJ2-7, the complete variable domain reads KAGVTQTPRYLIKTRGQQVTLSCSPISGHRSVSWYQQTPGQGLQFLFEYFSETQRNKGNFPGRFSGRQFSNSRSEMNVSTLELGDSALYLCASSLGARGDSYEQYFGPGTRLTVT.

The count of this clone is one. V usage is TRBV11-2 and J usage is TRBJ2-1; D gene uncertain. Germline lookup yields CDR1 SGHAT and CDR2 FQNNGV. This CDR3 region has 14 residues. V was shortened by 1 base and J by 4 bases, with 8 bases between the two germline ends. The CDR3 DNA is TGTGCCAGCAGCTTAGGAGGCTCGTACAATGAGCAGTTCTTC. Amino acid sequence: CASSLGGSYNEQFF.

V usage is TRBV5-1 and J usage is TRBJ2-1; D possibly corresponds to TRBD2 (5 bases). The CDR3 covers 14 residues. V lost 5 bases and J lost 4, with 13 bases in between. Germline V CDR1 and CDR2: SGHRS, YFSETQ. The CDR3, as DNA: TGCGCCAGCAGAAGGGCTAGCACTTACAATGAGCAGTTCTTC. Its translation: CASRRASTYNEQFF.

The genes are TRBV7-9 and TRBJ1-2, with D hard to call. Per the germline V gene, CDR1 is SEHNR and CDR2 is FQNEAQ (reference sequence). The CDR3 contains 13 residues. V was cut by 0 bases and J by 4 bases, with 6 bases left in between. CDR3 loop: CASSLADGYGYTF. CDR3 in DNA: TGTGCCAGCAGCTTAGCGGACGGCTATGGCTACACCTTC.

V gene TRBV5-5 combines with J gene TRBJ1-2; 9 bases align to TRBD1. Trimming removed 5 bases from V and 2 bases from J; junction bases left unmatched: 10. CDR1 and CDR2 (germline): SGHKS, YYEKEE (reference sequence). This CDR3 region has 16 residues. CDR3 loop: CASRTVPGQGNYGYTF. The CDR3 DNA sequence: TGTGCCAGCAGAACGGTCCCGGGACAGGGAAACTATGGCTACACCTTC.

The chain links TRBV4-3 to TRBJ1-1; D may be TRBD1 (5 bases). V gave up 8 bases and J gave up 4 bases, with 20 bases separating them. The CDR3 length is 15 residues. Germline-derived CDR1 and CDR2 are LGHNA and YSLEER. This chain's CDR3 is CASAPQGPLSTEAFF. The CDR3 DNA follows: TGCGCCAGCGCCCCCCAGGGACCCCTCTCCACTGAAGCTTTCTTT.

The rearrangement links TRBV15 to TRBJ1-3, with D hard to call. CDR1 and CDR2 (germline): LNHNV, YYDKDF (reference sequence). V was clipped by 1 base and J by 0 bases, with 7 bases between them. This CDR3 is 15 amino acids long. The CDR3 spells CATSRGRGSGNTIYF. The CDR3 nucleotides are TGTGCCACCAGCAGAGGCAGAGGCTCTGGAAACACCATATATTTT. The variable domain in full, completed from reference TRBV15 and TRBJ1-3, reads DAMVIQNPRYQVTQFGKPVTLSCSQTLNHNVMYWYQQKSSQAPKLLFHYYDKDFNNEADTPDNFQSRRPNTSFCFLDIRSPGLGDTAMYLCATSRGRGSGNTIYFGEGSWLTVV.

V is TRBV4-1 and J is TRBJ1-2; D is uncertain. Germline CDR1 is MGHRA and CDR2 is YSYEKL. V lost 1 base to trimming and J lost 2 bases, with 14 bases between them. This CDR3 region has 16 residues. CDR3 DNA: TGCGCCAGCAGCCAAGCCCAACAGCTCCGAAACTATGGCTACACCTTC. Residues: CASSQAQQLRNYGYTF.

V and J are TRBV4-1 and TRBJ2-5; D is perhaps TRBD2 (6 bases). CDR1 and CDR2 from the germline V gene are MGHRA and YSYEKL. Deletions cut 4 bases from V and 3 bases from J, with 12 bases between. The CDR3 extends over 14 amino acids. In DNA, the CDR3 is TGCGCCAGCAGCCCGGGGGAACTGGAAGAGACCCAGTACTTC. Residues: CASSPGELEETQYF.

The gene calls are TRBV18 and TRBJ2-3; the D gene could be TRBD1 or TRBD2 (5 bases each). Trimming left V 2 bases short and J 6 bases short, with 18 bases between. CDR1 is KGHSH and CDR2 is LQKENI in the germline V gene. This CDR3 has 16 amino acids. The CDR3 loop is CASSPSREGTGDTQYF. The CDR3 region has the DNA TGTGCCAGCTCACCATCCCGCGAAGGGACGGGGGATACGCAGTATTTT. Full variable domain (rest looked up from reference TRBV18 and TRBJ2-3): NAGVMQNPRHLVRRRGQEARLRCSPMKGHSHVYWYRQLPEEGLKFMVYLQKENIIDESGMPKERFSAEFPKEGPSILRIQQVVRGDSAAYFCASSPSREGTGDTQYFGPGTRLTVL.

This sequence joins TRBV25-1 and TRBJ2-7; tentative D call: TRBD2 (6 bases). There are 16 residues in the CDR3. Germline V lookup: CDR1 MGHDK, CDR2 SYGVNS. V was cut by 1 base and J by 0 bases, with 13 bases left in between. CDR3 loop: CASSELGDGSSYEQYF. The CDR3 nucleotides read TGTGCCAGCAGTGAATTAGGAGACGGGAGCTCCTACGAGCAGTACTTC.

V and J are TRBV13 and TRBJ1-2; the D is unclear. The germline V gene has CDR1 PRHDT and CDR2 FYEKMQ (reference sequence). This CDR3 has 15 amino acids. The V and J ends lost 0 bases and 0 bases respectively, with 8 bases between them. The CDR3 loop is CASSLGVGTNYGYTF. The CDR3 DNA follows: TGTGCCAGCAGCTTAGGTGTAGGTACTAACTATGGCTACACCTTC. The full variable domain, with the rest looked up from reference TRBV13 and TRBJ1-2, is AAGVIQSPRHLIKEKRETATLKCYPIPRHDTVYWYQQGPGQDPQFLISFYEKMQSDKGSIPDRFSAQQFSDYHSELNMSSLELGDSALYFCASSLGVGTNYGYTFGSGTRLTVV.